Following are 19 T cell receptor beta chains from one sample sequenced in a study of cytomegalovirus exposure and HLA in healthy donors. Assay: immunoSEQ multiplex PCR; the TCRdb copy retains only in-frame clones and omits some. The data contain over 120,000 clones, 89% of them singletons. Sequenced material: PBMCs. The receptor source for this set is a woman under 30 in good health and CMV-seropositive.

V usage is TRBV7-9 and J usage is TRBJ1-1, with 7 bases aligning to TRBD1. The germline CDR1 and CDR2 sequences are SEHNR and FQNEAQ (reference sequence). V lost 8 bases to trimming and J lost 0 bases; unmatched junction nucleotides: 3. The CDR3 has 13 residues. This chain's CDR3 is CASEGQLNTEAFF. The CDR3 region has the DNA TGTGCCAGCGAGGGACAGCTGAACACTGAAGCTTTCTTT.

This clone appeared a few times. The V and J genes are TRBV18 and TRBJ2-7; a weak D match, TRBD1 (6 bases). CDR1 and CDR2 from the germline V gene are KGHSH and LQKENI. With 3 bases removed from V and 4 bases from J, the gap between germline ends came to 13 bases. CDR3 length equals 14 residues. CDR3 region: CASSPRPRGYEQYF. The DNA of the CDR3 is TGTGCCAGCTCACCCCGGCCCAGGGGTTACGAGCAGTACTTC.

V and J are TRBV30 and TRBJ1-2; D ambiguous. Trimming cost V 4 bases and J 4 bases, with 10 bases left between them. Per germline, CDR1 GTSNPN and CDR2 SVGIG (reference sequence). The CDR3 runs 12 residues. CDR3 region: CAWNQAIYGYTF. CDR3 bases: TGTGCCTGGAACCAGGCCATCTATGGCTACACCTTC.

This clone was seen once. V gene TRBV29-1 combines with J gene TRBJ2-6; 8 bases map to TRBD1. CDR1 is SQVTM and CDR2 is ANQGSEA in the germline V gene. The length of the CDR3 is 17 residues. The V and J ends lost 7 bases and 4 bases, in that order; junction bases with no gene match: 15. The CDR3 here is CSAQVYRGWSGANVLTF. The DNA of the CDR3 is TGCAGCGCCCAGGTGTACAGGGGGTGGTCGGGGGCCAACGTCCTGACTTTC.

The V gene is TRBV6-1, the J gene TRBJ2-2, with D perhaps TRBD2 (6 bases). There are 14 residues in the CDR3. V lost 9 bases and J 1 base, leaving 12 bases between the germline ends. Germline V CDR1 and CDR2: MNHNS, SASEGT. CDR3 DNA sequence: TGTGCCAGTCTCGCGGGGCTGAACACCGGGGAGCTGTTTTTT. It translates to CASLAGLNTGELFF.

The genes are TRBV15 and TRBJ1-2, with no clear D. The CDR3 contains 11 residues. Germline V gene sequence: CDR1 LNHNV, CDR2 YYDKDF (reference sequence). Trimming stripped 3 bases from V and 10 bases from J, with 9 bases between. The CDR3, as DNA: TGTGCCACCAGCAGTCCGAGTGACTACACCTTC. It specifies CATSSPSDYTF.

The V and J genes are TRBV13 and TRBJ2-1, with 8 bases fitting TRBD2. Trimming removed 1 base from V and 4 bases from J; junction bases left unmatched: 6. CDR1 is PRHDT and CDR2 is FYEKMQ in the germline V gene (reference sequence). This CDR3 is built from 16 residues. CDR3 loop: CASSLDGGGRYNEQFF. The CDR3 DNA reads TGTGCCAGCAGCTTAGATGGCGGGGGGAGGTACAATGAGCAGTTCTTC. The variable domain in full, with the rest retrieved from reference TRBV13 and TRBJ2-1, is AAGVIQSPRHLIKEKRETATLKCYPIPRHDTVYWYQQGPGQDPQFLISFYEKMQSDKGSIPDRFSAQQFSDYHSELNMSSLELGDSALYFCASSLDGGGRYNEQFFGPGTRLTVL.

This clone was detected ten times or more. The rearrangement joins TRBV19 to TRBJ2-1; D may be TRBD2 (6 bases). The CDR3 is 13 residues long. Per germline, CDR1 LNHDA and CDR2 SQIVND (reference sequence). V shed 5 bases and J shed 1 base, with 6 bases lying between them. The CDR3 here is CASSAGSYNEQFF. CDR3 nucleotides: TGTGCCAGTAGTGCGGGGTCCTACAATGAGCAGTTCTTC. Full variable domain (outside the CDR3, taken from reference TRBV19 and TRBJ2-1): DGGITQSPKYLFRKEGQNVTLSCEQNLNHDAMYWYRQDPGQGLRLIYYSQIVNDFQKGDIAEGYSVSREKKESFPLTVTSAQKNPTAFYLCASSAGSYNEQFFGPGTRLTVL.

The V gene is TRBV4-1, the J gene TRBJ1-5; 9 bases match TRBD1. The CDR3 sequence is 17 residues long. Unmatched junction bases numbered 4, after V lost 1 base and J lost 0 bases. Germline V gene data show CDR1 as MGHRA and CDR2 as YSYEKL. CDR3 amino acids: CASSQADRGHSNQPQHF. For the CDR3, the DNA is TGCGCCAGCAGCCAAGCGGACAGGGGACATAGCAATCAGCCCCAGCATTTT.

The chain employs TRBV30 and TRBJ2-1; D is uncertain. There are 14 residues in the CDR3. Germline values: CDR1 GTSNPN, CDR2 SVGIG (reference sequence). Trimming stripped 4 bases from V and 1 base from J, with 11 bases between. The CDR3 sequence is CAWNLRWSYNEQFF. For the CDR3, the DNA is TGTGCCTGGAACCTACGGTGGTCCTACAATGAGCAGTTCTTC.

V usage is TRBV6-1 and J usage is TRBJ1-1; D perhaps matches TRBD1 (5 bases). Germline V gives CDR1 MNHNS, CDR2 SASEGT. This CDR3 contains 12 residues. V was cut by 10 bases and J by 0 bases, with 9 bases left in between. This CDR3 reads CATGRMNTEAFF. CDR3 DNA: TGTGCCACAGGGCGCATGAACACTGAAGCTTTCTTT.

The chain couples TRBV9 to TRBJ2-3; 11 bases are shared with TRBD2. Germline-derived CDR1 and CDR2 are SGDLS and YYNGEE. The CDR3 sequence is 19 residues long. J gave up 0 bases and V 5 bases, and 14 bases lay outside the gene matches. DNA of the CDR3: TGTGCCAGCAGTTTAGGGGCTAGCGGGGGGACGGCCAGCACAGATACGCAGTATTTT. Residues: CASSLGASGGTASTDTQYF.

CDR3 sequence reads: CASSMGTQGERSYGYTF. The CDR3 bases are TGTGCCAGTAGTATGGGGACTCAAGGAGAGAGATCCTATGGCTACACCTTC. The chain recombines TRBV19 with TRBJ1-2, with a possible D match to TRBD1 (5 bases). This CDR3 has 17 amino acids. The germline V and J ends were trimmed by 3 bases and 4 bases, with 21 bases remaining between them. Germline values: CDR1 LNHDA, CDR2 SQIVND (reference sequence).

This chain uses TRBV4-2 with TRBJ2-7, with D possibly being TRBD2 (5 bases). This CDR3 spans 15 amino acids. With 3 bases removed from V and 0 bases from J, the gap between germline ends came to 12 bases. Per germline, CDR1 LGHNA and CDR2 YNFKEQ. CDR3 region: CASSQLLGSSYEQYF. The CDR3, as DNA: TGTGCCAGCAGCCAGCTCCTGGGGAGCTCCTACGAGCAGTACTTC.

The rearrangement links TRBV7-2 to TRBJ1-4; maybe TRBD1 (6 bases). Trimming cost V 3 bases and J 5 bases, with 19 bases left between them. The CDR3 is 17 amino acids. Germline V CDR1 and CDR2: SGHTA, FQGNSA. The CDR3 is CASSFLFATGKNEKLFF. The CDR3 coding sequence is TGTGCCAGCAGCTTTTTGTTCGCGACAGGAAAAAATGAAAAACTGTTTTTT.

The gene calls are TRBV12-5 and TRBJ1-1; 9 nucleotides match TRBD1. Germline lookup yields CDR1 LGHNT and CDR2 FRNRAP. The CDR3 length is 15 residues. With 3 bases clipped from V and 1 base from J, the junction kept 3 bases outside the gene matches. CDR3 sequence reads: CASGFLQGANTEAFF. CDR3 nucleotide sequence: TGTGCTAGTGGTTTTTTACAGGGGGCGAACACTGAAGCTTTCTTT.

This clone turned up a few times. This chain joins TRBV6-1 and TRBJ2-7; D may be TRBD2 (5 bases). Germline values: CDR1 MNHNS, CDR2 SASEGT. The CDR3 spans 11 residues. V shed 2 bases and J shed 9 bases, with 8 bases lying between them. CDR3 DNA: TGTGCCAGCAGTGAAAATGGAGGGCAGTACTTC. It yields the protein CASSENGGQYF.

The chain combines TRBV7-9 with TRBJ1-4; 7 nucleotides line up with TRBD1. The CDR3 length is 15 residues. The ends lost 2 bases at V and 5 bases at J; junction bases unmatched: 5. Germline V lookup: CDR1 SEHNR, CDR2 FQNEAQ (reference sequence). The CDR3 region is CASSLWGTENEKLFF. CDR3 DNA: TGTGCCAGCAGCTTATGGGGGACAGAGAATGAAAAACTGTTTTTT.

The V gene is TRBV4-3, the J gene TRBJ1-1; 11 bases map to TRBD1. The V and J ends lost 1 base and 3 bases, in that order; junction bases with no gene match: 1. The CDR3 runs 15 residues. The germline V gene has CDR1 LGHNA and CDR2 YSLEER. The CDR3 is CASSQAGQGDTEAFF. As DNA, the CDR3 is TGCGCCAGCAGCCAAGCGGGACAGGGGGACACTGAAGCTTTCTTT.